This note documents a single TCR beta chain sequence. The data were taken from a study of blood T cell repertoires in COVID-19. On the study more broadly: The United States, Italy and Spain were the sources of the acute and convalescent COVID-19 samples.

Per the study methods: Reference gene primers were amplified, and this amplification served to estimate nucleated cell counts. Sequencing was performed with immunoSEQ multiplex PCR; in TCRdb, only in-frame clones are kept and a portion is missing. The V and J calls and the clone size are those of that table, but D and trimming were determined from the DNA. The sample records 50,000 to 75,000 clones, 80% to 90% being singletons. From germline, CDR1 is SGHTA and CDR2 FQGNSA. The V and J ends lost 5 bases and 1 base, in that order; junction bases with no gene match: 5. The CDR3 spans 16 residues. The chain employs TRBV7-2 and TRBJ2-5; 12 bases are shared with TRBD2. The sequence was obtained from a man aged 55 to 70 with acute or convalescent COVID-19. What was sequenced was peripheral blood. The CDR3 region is CASSEGTSGRQETQYF. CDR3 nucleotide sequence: TGTGCCAGCAGCGAGGGGACTAGCGGGCGCCAAGAGACCCAGTACTTC.